Described below is a single T cell receptor beta chain sequence and its context. The CDR3 totals 15 residues. The junction had 9 bases not matched to a gene; V was cut back by 6 bases and J by 5 bases. CDR1 is MDHEN, CDR2 SYDVKM, per germline. Produced via immunoSEQ multiplex PCR; TCRdb's table is partial and in-frame only. Among approximately 130,000 clones listed, about 95% were seen once. The data are from a study of T cell changes during pregnancy in multiple sclerosis. The chain employs TRBV28 and TRBJ2-2, with TRBD2 matching over 7 bases. The receptor's source is a female donor with multiple sclerosis, enrolled in a pregnancy study. The sequencing used peripheral blood, collected after pregnancy. Here the CDR3 DNA reads TGTGCCAGCAGCACGATTCCGGGACTAACCGGGGAGCTGTTTTTT. Translating it yields CASSTIPGLTGELFF.